The clone carrying this TCR beta chain has a single count. Antigen specificity is unknown. CDR1 MNHEY and CDR2 SMNVEV come from the germline V gene (reference sequence). This CDR3 has 14 residues. Trimming took off 6 bases at V and 3 bases at J, with 15 bases between the two ends. Method: immunoSEQ multiplex PCR; TCRdb's copy keeps in-frame clones and lacks some. Seen here are about 120,000 clones, 85% to 95% observed once, and the top ten hold more than 2.5%. The data were obtained in a study of graft-versus-host responses after intestinal transplantation. At the level of the study: Tacrolimus plus steroids were given to all recipients for approximately three years, preceded by anti-thymocyte globulin induction. Broader study findings: Those patients showing graft-donor T cell macrochimerism displayed high graft-versus-host to host-versus-graft clonal ratios in allografts.

The rearrangement uses TRBV27 and TRBJ2-7, with D possibly being TRBD1 (6 bases). Sample: unstimulated CD8+ T cells sorted from spleen or lymph node cells, taken before intestinal transplant. This TCR came from a human donor who received an intestinal transplant. For the CDR3, the DNA is TGTGCCAGCAGAACCCTGGGGGCTAACTACGAGCAGTACTTC. Its protein product is CASRTLGANYEQYF.